This TCR beta chain came from a study of CXCR3-negative and CXCR3-positive naive CD8 T cells. Overall study findings and caveats: CXCR3-positive naive cells had more hydrophobic TRB CDR3s than CXCR3-negative naive cells. Partially decreased CXCR3 expression was recorded after cryopreservation, and fresh PBMCs were used in most assays.

As to this clonotype: The antigen is unknown.

Germline values: CDR1 SGHTA, CDR2 FQGTGA. CDR3 length: 14 amino acids. With UMI labels, 5' RACE was used to prepare the TRB cDNA libraries. TCRdb reprocessed the 5' RACE reads and stores each CDR3 protein as one record, lacking DNA. The sample has fewer than 140,000 distinct CDR3 sequences; the top ten hold roughly 0.4%. Naive CD8+ T cells were CD45RO-CCR7+CD27+CD95-. Sequences were obtained from naive CXCR3+ CD8+ T cells from blood. The subset is: CD45RO-CCR7+CD27+CD95- naive CD8+ T cells expressing CXCR3 (TNR3+). This clonotype was obtained from a human donor in good health. Some clones in this sample may be carry-over from other donors' samples. V gene TRBV7-3 combines with J gene TRBJ2-1; TCRdb calls TRBD1, which cannot be checked without DNA. CDR3 amino acids: CASSFQTATAEQFF.